The entry below gives a single T cell receptor beta chain sequence along with its context. Its antigen is unidentified. The sample is drawn from a study of T cell repertoires in cytomegalovirus infection. Study-level information: It can be stated that public TCR beta signatures indicated CMV infection as well as a matching HLA type.

General observations from the study: Cumulative frequency (of public TCR beta family members) identified carriers of CMV plus the relevant HLA.

TCRdb reprocessed the reads with MiXCR, giving one entry per CDR3 protein. The sample lists 450,000 to 550,000 distinct CDR3 sequences; about 15% were seen once. The CDR3 contains 14 residues. From germline, CDR1 is SGHDT and CDR2 YYEEEE. Trimming cost V 0 bases and J 2 bases, with 8 bases left between them. The TCR comes from a human donor in good health (CMV status not recorded). Some clones in this sample may be carry-over from other donors' samples. The V and J genes are TRBV5-6 and TRBJ1-2, with D uncertain. The sample taken for sequencing was CD8+ T cells from PBMCs. The CDR3 protein is CASSLEGRNYGYTF. The CDR3 coding sequence is TGTGCCAGCAGCTTGGAAGGGAGGAACTATGGCTACACCTTC. Full variable domain (remainder filled in from reference TRBV5-6 and TRBJ1-2): DAGVTQSPTHLIKTRGQQVTLRCSPKSGHDTVSWYQQALGQGPQFIFQYYEEEERQRGNFPDRFSGHQFPNYSSELNVNALLLGDSALYLCASSLEGRNYGYTFGSGTRLTVV.